This TCR beta chain appears in the sequencing data of a study of blood T cell repertoires in COVID-19. Study-level background: There were acute and convalescent COVID-19 samples, and they came from the United States, Italy and Spain. The cDNA or gDNA used as material had been derived from T cells, B-cell-depleted T cells, or PBMCs.

Per the authors' pipeline: The assay estimated nucleated cells by amplifying reference gene primers. The protocol was immunoSEQ multiplex PCR, while the TCRdb copy is restricted to in-frame clones and leaves out a portion. V and J calls and clone size are those listed in that table; D and trimming were worked out from the DNA. Counted here are roughly 88,000 clones, approximately 80% occurring once; the ten biggest clones make up less than 20%. Germline V lookup: CDR1 LNHDA, CDR2 SQIVND (reference sequence). The V and J ends lost 7 bases and 0 bases respectively, with 12 bases between them. The CDR3 covers 15 residues.

The sequence came from a woman of 80 years or more with acute or convalescent COVID-19. The specimen sequenced was peripheral blood. The chain combines TRBV19 with TRBJ1-4, with no clear D. The CDR3 nucleotides read TGTGCCAGTACCCCCCGTCTAGCAACTAATGAAAAACTGTTTTTT. As protein: CASTPRLATNEKLFF.